One and the same sample provided the 14 T cell receptor beta chains below, sequenced in a study of T-cell memory formation after mild COVID-19. TCRdb recomputed calls from the 5' RACE reads with MiXCR, one row per CDR3 protein. This sample has approximately 150,000 distinct CDR3 sequences; 15% to 20% occur once, and the top ten carry over 2%. The source material was PBMCs or a T cell subset sorted from them (not recorded which). These receptors originate from an adult woman who had mild COVID-19 (a few samples of this study predate the infection). Cell type and time point are not known.

This rearrangement joins TRBV5-1 to TRBJ1-4, with TRBD1 matching over 9 bases. The V gene's germline CDR1 is SGHRS and CDR2 YFSETQ. CDR3 size: 15 residues. The J segment lost 10 bases and the V segment lost 4 bases, leaving 11 bases of the junction unmatched. The CDR3 region is CASSPSGQGPRKLFF. The CDR3 DNA sequence: TGCGCCAGCAGCCCCTCGGGACAGGGTCCCCGAAAACTGTTTTTT. Filled out from reference TRBV5-1 and TRBJ1-4, the complete variable domain reads KAGVTQTPRYLIKTRGQQVTLSCSPISGHRSVSWYQQTPGQGLQFLFEYFSETQRNKGNFPGRFSGRQFSNSRSEMNVSTLELGDSALYLCASSPSGQGPRKLFFGSGTQLSVL.

The chain employs TRBV12-3 or TRBV12-4 and TRBJ1-6, with no clear D. Between the trimmed V and J ends, which lost 1 base and 10 bases, there was a span of 8 bases. The CDR3 loop spans 13 amino acids. The CDR3 loop is CASSLGKRSPLHF. The CDR3 nucleotides read TGTGCCAGCAGTTTAGGAAAGCGGTCACCCCTCCACTTT.

This chain connects TRBV6-5 to TRBJ1-1; D unresolved. The CDR3 sequence is 14 residues long. From germline, CDR1 is MNHEY and CDR2 SVGAGI. Between the trimmed V and J ends, which lost 0 bases and 4 bases, there was a span of 9 bases. The DNA of the CDR3 is TGTGCCAGCAGTTACTCCAGTATGATCACTGAAGCTTTCTTT. It is translated as CASSYSSMITEAFF.

This clonotype was counted between two and nine times. The V gene is TRBV7-3, the J gene TRBJ2-7; 10 bases line up with TRBD1. V shed 5 bases and J 6 bases; nucleotides not matched to a gene: 4. From germline, CDR1 is SGHTA and CDR2 FQGTGA. This CDR3 comprises 13 residues. CDR3: CASSADRGREQYF. In DNA form, the CDR3 reads TGTGCCAGCAGCGCAGACAGGGGGCGCGAGCAGTACTTC.

The chain is built from TRBV12-3 or TRBV12-4 and TRBJ2-1; D possibly corresponds to TRBD2 (5 bases). Trimming shortened V by 6 bases and J by 8 bases, and 14 bases separated the two germline ends. The CDR3 sequence is 13 residues long. The CDR3 region is CASRRDYIDEQFF. The CDR3 DNA is TGTGCCAGCAGACGTGACTATATCGATGAGCAGTTCTTC.

The chain recombines TRBV6-2 or TRBV6-3 with TRBJ2-7; D gene ambiguous. Germline V gene data show CDR1 as MNHEY and CDR2 as SVGEGT. This CDR3 is built from 11 residues. Trimming removed 6 bases at V and 2 bases at J, with 5 bases between. The CDR3 here is CASSRAYEQYF. Written as DNA, the CDR3 is TGTGCCAGCAGCAGAGCCTACGAGCAGTACTTC.

The rearrangement joins TRBV21-1 to TRBJ1-2; the D segment call TRBD1 is taken from the table without a DNA check. TRBV21-1 is shown as a pseudogene. This CDR3 is 19 amino acids long. This CDR3 reads CASSKRPRGNSWGDYGYTF. The CDR3 region has the DNA TGTGCCAGCAGCAAACGTCCCCGGGGAAATTCCTGGGGGGACTATGGCTACACCTTC.

This clonotype was seen repeatedly, ten times or more. The V and J genes are TRBV7-2 and TRBJ2-3; D remains ambiguous. The CDR3 is 12 amino acids. Germline V lookup: CDR1 SGHTA, CDR2 FQGNSA. Trimming pared 5 bases from V and 5 bases from J, leaving 8 bases between. Here the CDR3 reads CASSHLGDTQYF. The CDR3 DNA reads TGTGCCAGCAGCCATTTGGGAGATACGCAGTATTTT.

The J gene is TRBJ2-7, the V gene TRBV12-3 or TRBV12-4; possibly TRBD1 or TRBD2 for D (7 bases each). The CDR3 runs to 14 residues. Trimming took off 3 bases at V and 0 bases at J, with 9 bases between the two ends. CDR3 protein: CASSFRGGSYEQYF. DNA of the CDR3: TGTGCCAGCAGTTTCAGGGGGGGCTCCTACGAGCAGTACTTC.

This clonotype was detected a few times. This sequence joins TRBV29-1 and TRBJ2-5, with D possibly being TRBD2 (6 bases). The ends were cut back, 2 bases at V and 5 bases at J, with 9 bases in the middle. This CDR3 contains 12 residues. The germline V gene encodes CDR1 SQVTM and CDR2 ANQGSEA. This chain's CDR3 is CSVEMGRETQYF. The DNA of the CDR3 is TGCAGCGTTGAAATGGGGAGGGAGACCCAGTACTTC.

The chain combines TRBV9 with TRBJ2-1; possibly TRBD2 for D (6 bases). Germline CDR1 SGDLS, CDR2 YYNGEE. The CDR3 consists of 15 residues. Trimming shortened V by 0 bases and J by 4 bases, and 11 bases separated the two germline ends. CDR3 sequence (DNA): TGTGCCAGCAGCGTAGATACGGGAGAATACAATGAGCAGTTCTTC. It translates to CASSVDTGEYNEQFF.

This clonotype was observed a few times. This chain joins TRBV7-2 and TRBJ2-4; D is ambiguous. V lost 2 bases to trimming and J lost 13 bases, with 12 bases between them. From germline, CDR1 is SGHTA and CDR2 FQGNSA. The CDR3 has 12 amino acids. CDR3 nucleotide sequence: TGTGCCAGCAGCTTACCCCGAGTGTCCCAGTACTTC. As protein: CASSLPRVSQYF.

There are a few counts of this clonotype. This chain connects TRBV5-4 to TRBJ2-2, with D possibly being TRBD2 (5 bases). Trimming removed 4 bases at V and 6 bases at J, with 19 bases between. This CDR3 spans 16 amino acids. CDR1 is SGHNT and CDR2 is YYREEE in the germline V gene (reference sequence). The CDR3 sequence is CASSLPERRSSGELFF. CDR3 coding DNA: TGTGCCAGCAGCCTACCGGAGCGGAGGAGCTCCGGGGAGCTGTTTTTT. The entire variable domain, with the rest obtained from reference TRBV5-4 and TRBJ2-2, is as follows: ETGVTQSPTHLIKTRGQQVTLRCSSQSGHNTVSWYQQALGQGPQFIFQYYREEENGRGNFPPRFSGLQFPNYSSELNVNALELDDSALYLCASSLPERRSSGELFFGEGSRLTVL.

This clonotype was seen more than once but under ten times. This chain links TRBV29-1 with TRBJ2-5, with D uncertain. Germline assignment: CDR1 SQVTM and CDR2 ANQGSEA. V was cut by 3 bases and J by 5 bases, with 10 bases left in between. This CDR3 spans 12 amino acids. The CDR3 is CSVDWGVETQYF. The CDR3 coding sequence is TGCAGCGTTGACTGGGGTGTTGAGACCCAGTACTTC.